The T cell receptor beta chain described here comes from a study of T-cell reconstitution after alpha-beta-depleted transplantation in children. The sample holds a few counts of this clonotype. Unique molecular identifiers were incorporated during preparation of the TCRbeta library. Via MiXCR, TCRdb re-called the PCR reads, giving one row per CDR3 protein. The table has some 830,000 distinct CDR3 sequences, 16% seen once. V lost 5 bases and J 0 bases, leaving 15 bases between the germline ends. This CDR3 is 16 amino acids long. The germline V gene has CDR1 SGHRS and CDR2 YFSETQ. The input for sequencing was PBMCs, mostly from graft donor cells, taken 360 days after TCRalphabeta/CD19-depleted stem cell transplant. The V and J genes are TRBV5-1 and TRBJ2-4; D remains unclear. The receptor comes from a male patient younger than 18 who had a stem cell transplant for acute lymphoblastic leukemia, so the T cells may come from the graft donor. The CDR3 nucleotides are TGCGCCAGCAGGCCTAGTGGGCCTCTAGCCAAAAACATTCAGTACTTC. This encodes CASRPSGPLAKNIQYF.